The clone carrying this TCR beta chain was seen ten or more times. Its target is not known. From 300 to 400 ng of RNA, a library with molecular barcoded alpha/delta and beta/gamma adaptors was made. A single record per CDR3 protein comes from TCRdb applying MiXCR to the reads. The repertoire includes roughly 90,000 distinct CDR3 sequences, about a fifth of them detected once, and roughly 11% sits in the top ten. This entry is derived from a study of read filtering for tumor transcriptome and immune sequencing. Study-level information: By R-ISS, stages I, II and III held about 8, 15 and 7 patients. Overall study findings and caveats: The sorted CD138-negative fraction was a mixed bone marrow immune population, not purified T cells. Dropping single-read clonotypes raised IR-seq and RNA-seq shared-clonotype correlation.

The CDR3 runs 13 residues. With V trimmed by 3 bases and J by 4 bases, 2 bases remained unmatched. The germline gives CDR1 MNHEY, CDR2 SVGAGI. Sampling of bone marrow took place during active disease in every patient. Input material: a population of CD138-negative cells sorted from bone marrow. This sequence originates from a donor over 35 with multiple myeloma. The V gene is TRBV6-5, the J gene TRBJ2-7; 8 nucleotides agree with TRBD1. This CDR3 is CASSYNRGYEQYF. CDR3 in DNA: TGTGCCAGCAGTTATAACAGGGGGTACGAGCAGTACTTC.